Shown below are 32 T cell receptor beta chains from a single sample sequenced in a study of blood T cell repertoires in COVID-19. Assay used: immunoSEQ multiplex PCR; TCRdb lists only in-frame clones, some missing. The sample comprises about 190,000 clones, approximately 84% of which are singletons, and roughly 3.2% rests with the top ten. Sequencing used PBMCs or T cells enriched from blood (not recorded which). These receptors all come from a woman aged 25 to 39 who had recovered from COVID-19.

The J gene is TRBJ2-1, the V gene TRBV7-6; TRBD1 matches at 10 bases. The CDR3 is 15 amino acids. Germline CDR1 reads SGHVS; CDR2 reads FNYEAQ. V dropped 5 bases and J dropped 8; count of bases not matched to a gene: 9. This chain's CDR3 is CASSDRDRGWDEQFF. CDR3 coding DNA: TGTGCCAGCAGCGACCGGGACAGGGGATGGGATGAGCAGTTCTTC.

This chain connects TRBV28 to TRBJ1-4, with D possibly matching TRBD1 (6 bases). Germline values: CDR1 MDHEN, CDR2 SYDVKM. The V and J ends lost 5 bases and 1 base respectively, with 11 bases between them. CDR3 length equals 15 residues. The CDR3 region is CASSREGVTNEKLFF. DNA for the CDR3: TGTGCCAGCAGTCGGGAGGGGGTAACTAATGAAAAACTGTTTTTT.

The V gene is TRBV7-6, the J gene TRBJ1-3, with no clear D. CDR3 length equals 16 residues. Germline CDR1 reads SGHVS; CDR2 reads FNYEAQ. Between the trimmed V and J ends, which lost 5 bases and 2 bases, there was a span of 16 bases. The DNA for the CDR3 is TGTGCCAGCAGCCCATACCCTATTGCAACTGGAAACACCATATATTTT. Protein sequence: CASSPYPIATGNTIYF.

With regard to this clone: This specimen includes other DNA sequences encoding the same CDR3. This chain joins TRBV7-9 and TRBJ1-1; the D gene is possibly TRBD1 (6 bases). Trimming left V 1 base short and J 0 bases short, with 12 bases between. CDR1 is SEHNR, CDR2 FQNEAQ, per germline (reference sequence). This CDR3 comprises 16 residues. As DNA, the CDR3 is TGTGCCAGCAGCTTAGGGGGCAGGGGCATGAACACTGAAGCTTTCTTT. Residues: CASSLGGRGMNTEAFF.

V is TRBV6-2 or TRBV6-3 and J is TRBJ2-7; TRBD1 might be the D (5 bases). The germline V and J ends were trimmed by 2 bases and 2 bases, with 16 bases remaining between them. The germline CDR1 and CDR2 sequences are MNHEY and SVGEGT. The CDR3 has 16 amino acids. Written as DNA, the CDR3 is TGTGCCAGCAGTTACCCTCTGGGGCTCACAACCTACGAGCAGTACGTC. Protein product: CASSYPLGLTTYEQYV.

The V gene is TRBV2, the J gene TRBJ1-3; D gene uncertain. This CDR3 is built from 12 residues. V was cut by 7 bases and J by 4 bases, with 8 bases left in between. Germline V gives CDR1 SNHLY, CDR2 FYNNEI. The DNA for the CDR3 is TGTGCCAGCAACGACGGGGGAAACACCATATATTTT. Protein: CASNDGGNTIYF.

The V gene is TRBV7-9, the J gene TRBJ1-1, with D perhaps TRBD1 (5 bases). Germline V CDR1 and CDR2: SEHNR, FQNEAQ (reference sequence). This CDR3 is built from 15 residues. V gave up 3 bases and J gave up 2 bases, with 13 bases separating them. CDR3 protein: CASSFLPGYNTEAFF. In DNA form, the CDR3 reads TGTGCCAGCAGCTTCTTACCAGGGTACAACACTGAAGCTTTCTTT.

The V call is TRBV27, the J call TRBJ2-7, with a possible D match to TRBD2 (7 bases). The CDR3 has 15 residues. Trimming left V 5 bases short and J 0 bases short, with 14 bases between. Looked up from germline, CDR1 is MNHEY and CDR2 is SMNVEV (reference sequence). Written as DNA, the CDR3 is TGTGCCAGCAGTCCCGGGGGGCAAACCTCCTACGAGCAGTACGTC. Residues: CASSPGGQTSYEQYV.

The V and J genes are TRBV27 and TRBJ1-1; D is unclear. CDR3 length equals 13 residues. CDR1 is MNHEY and CDR2 is SMNVEV in the germline V gene (reference sequence). V shed 3 bases and J shed 0 bases, with 5 bases lying between them. The CDR3 spells CASSFRMNTEAFF. The CDR3 DNA reads as TGTGCCAGCAGTTTCAGAATGAACACTGAAGCTTTCTTT.

The chain links TRBV7-6 to TRBJ2-2; TRBD1 matches 7 bases. The CDR3 runs 15 residues. With V trimmed by 4 bases and J by 6 bases, 8 bases remained unmatched. Germline CDR1 reads SGHVS; CDR2 reads FNYEAQ. The DNA of the CDR3 is TGTGCCAGCAGCTCGAGGACAGGATGGTCCGGGGAGCTGTTTTTT. Its translation: CASSSRTGWSGELFF.

CDR3 protein: CASSPLDYEQFF. As DNA, the CDR3 is TGTGCCAGCTCACCACTAGACTATGAGCAGTTCTTC. V and J are TRBV18 and TRBJ2-1; D is ambiguous. Germline V gene sequence: CDR1 KGHSH, CDR2 LQKENI. This CDR3 has 12 residues. Trimming took off 1 base at V and 8 bases at J, with 6 bases between the two ends.

The chain combines TRBV7-6 with TRBJ2-5, with TRBD2 matching over 8 bases. V lost 5 bases to trimming and J lost 1 base; unmatched junction nucleotides: 3. CDR3 length equals 14 residues. Germline V gene data show CDR1 as SGHVS and CDR2 as FNYEAQ. This chain's CDR3 is CASSVGGGQETQYF. CDR3 bases: TGTGCCAGCAGCGTCGGGGGGGGCCAAGAGACCCAGTACTTC.

The V gene is TRBV9, the J gene TRBJ1-4, with no clear D. This CDR3 region has 15 residues. V dropped 3 bases and J dropped 5 bases, with 14 bases sitting between them. Germline CDR1 reads SGDLS; CDR2 reads YYNGEE. The CDR3 DNA sequence: TGTGCCAGCAGCGCTTTTAGCATACCCAATGAAAAACTGTTTTTT. Amino acids: CASSAFSIPNEKLFF. The variable domain in full, completed from reference TRBV9 and TRBJ1-4, reads DSGVTQTPKHLITATGQRVTLRCSPRSGDLSVYWYQQSLDQGLQFLIQYYNGEERAKGNILERFSAQQFPDLHSELNLSSLELGDSALYFCASSAFSIPNEKLFFGSGTQLSVL.

This clone was recorded once. The chain links TRBV10-3 to TRBJ1-3; tentatively, D is TRBD1 (6 bases). In germline, CDR1 is ENHRY, CDR2 SYGVKD. The CDR3 runs to 13 residues. V was pared by 10 bases and J by 0 bases, with 10 bases between. The CDR3 region has the DNA TGTGCCAAAAGACAGGACTCTGGAAACACCATATATTTT. Translating it yields CAKRQDSGNTIYF.

The rearrangement links TRBV28 to TRBJ1-5; 7 nucleotides match TRBD1. Germline lookup yields CDR1 MDHEN and CDR2 SYDVKM. Unmatched junction bases numbered 14, after V lost 7 bases and J lost 2 bases. The CDR3 is 17 amino acids. Here the CDR3 reads CASNLPPRDSRNQPQHF. The CDR3 DNA sequence: TGTGCCAGCAATCTCCCCCCGAGGGACAGCCGCAATCAGCCCCAGCATTTT.

The chain carries TRBV11-2 and TRBJ2-7, with 9 nucleotides matching TRBD2. CDR1 is SGHAT and CDR2 is FQNNGV in the germline V gene. Trimming cost V 2 bases and J 0 bases; bases outside gene matches: 14. The CDR3 totals 19 residues. The CDR3 DNA is TGTGCCAGCAGCTTATCCCCTCCGGGACTAGCTAAGAGCTCCTACGAGCAGTACGTC. As protein: CASSLSPPGLAKSSYEQYV.

This sequence joins TRBV6-1 and TRBJ1-3; a possible D gene is TRBD1 (6 bases). Germline-derived CDR1 and CDR2 are MNHNS and SASEGT. Trimming took 3 bases from V and 4 from J, leaving 16 bases between them. CDR3 length: 16 residues. The CDR3 nucleotides read TGTGCCAGCAGTGAGTTGGACAGCAGAATCGGAAACACCATATATTTT. Protein product: CASSELDSRIGNTIYF.

The J gene is TRBJ1-2, the V gene TRBV19; 7 bases align to TRBD1. The CDR3 is 14 amino acids. Germline values: CDR1 LNHDA, CDR2 SQIVND (reference sequence). V was pared by 6 bases and J by 0 bases, with 4 bases of the junction left unmatched. The CDR3 is CASSDRATNYGYTF. CDR3 DNA: TGTGCCAGTAGCGACAGGGCCACTAACTATGGCTACACCTTC.

The chain employs TRBV12-3 or TRBV12-4 and TRBJ2-2; 8 bases match TRBD1. V dropped 7 bases and J dropped 6; count of bases not matched to a gene: 1. The CDR3 length is 12 residues. The CDR3 DNA reads TGTGCCAGCAAACAGGGGGCCGGGGAGCTGTTTTTT. It is translated as CASKQGAGELFF.

The chain combines TRBV7-9 with TRBJ2-3, with unresolved D. Germline loops: CDR1 SEHNR, CDR2 FQNEAQ (reference sequence). The CDR3 runs 13 residues. The germline V and J ends were trimmed by 5 bases and 2 bases, with 8 bases remaining between them. This CDR3 reads CASSPTHTDTQYF. CDR3 in DNA: TGTGCCAGCAGCCCTACTCACACAGATACGCAGTATTTT.

This clone showed up just once. The V call is TRBV28, the J call TRBJ2-1; D is unresolved. Germline CDR1 is MDHEN and CDR2 is SYDVKM. The CDR3 spans 11 residues. With 4 bases removed from V and 10 bases from J, the gap between germline ends came to 8 bases. The CDR3 sequence: CASSSSREQFF. The CDR3 nucleotides are TGTGCCAGCAGTTCTAGTCGGGAGCAGTTCTTC.

V and J are TRBV3-1 (or the pseudogene TRBV3-2) and TRBJ2-7; 10 bases agree with TRBD2. Germline values: CDR1 LGHDT, CDR2 YNNKEL (reference sequence). The ends lost 0 bases at V and 6 bases at J; junction bases unmatched: 5. This CDR3 contains 15 residues. The CDR3 sequence is CASSQDRSSGSEQYF. DNA for the CDR3: TGTGCCAGCAGCCAAGATCGTTCTAGCGGGAGCGAGCAGTACTTC.

V and J are TRBV4-2 and TRBJ2-3, with 15 positions matching TRBD2. With 0 bases clipped from V and 0 bases from J, the junction kept 13 bases outside the gene matches. The CDR3 has 22 amino acids. The germline gives CDR1 LGHNA, CDR2 YNFKEQ. The chain's CDR3 is CASSQDHWTSGGAQWSTDTQYF. The DNA for the CDR3 is TGTGCCAGCAGCCAAGATCATTGGACTAGCGGGGGGGCCCAATGGAGCACAGATACGCAGTATTTT.

Only a few counts were recorded for this clone. The junction departs from the called germline gene at one end, perhaps through a read error. V is TRBV7-7 and J is TRBJ2-3; tentatively, D is TRBD2 (5 bases). The germline CDR1 and CDR2 sequences are SSHAT and FNYEAQ (reference sequence). The CDR3 runs 16 residues. Written as DNA, the CDR3 is TGTGCTAGCAGCTTAGGGCACGGTGGGAGTACAGATACGCAGTATTTT. Translation gives CASSLGHGGSTDTQYF.

CDR3 region: CAISESSGQGSEKLFF. DNA for the CDR3: TGTGCCATCAGTGAGTCTTCGGGACAGGGTAGCGAAAAACTGTTTTTT. The rearrangement uses TRBV10-3 and TRBJ1-4, with 9 bases aligning to TRBD1. The trim removed 0 bases at V and 8 bases at J, leaving 7 bases unmatched. CDR1 is ENHRY, CDR2 SYGVKD, per germline. The CDR3 has 16 amino acids.

This chain links TRBV6-6 with TRBJ2-1, with 14 bases that match TRBD2. There are 17 residues in the CDR3. The V and J ends lost 5 bases and 8 bases, in that order; junction bases with no gene match: 11. CDR1 MNHNY and CDR2 SVGAGI come from the germline V gene (reference sequence). The chain's CDR3 is CASSHQTSGGVTDEQFF. In DNA, the CDR3 is TGTGCCAGCAGTCACCAGACTAGCGGGGGGGTTACTGATGAGCAGTTCTTC.

This sequence joins TRBV3-1 (or the pseudogene TRBV3-2) and TRBJ1-1; 8 bases fit TRBD1. CDR1 LGHDT and CDR2 YNNKEL come from the germline V gene (reference sequence). V lost 4 bases, J lost 3 bases, and 4 bases stayed unmatched. CDR3 length equals 14 residues. CDR3 in amino acids: CASSLIQGDTEAFF. Here the CDR3 DNA reads TGTGCCAGCAGCCTTATACAGGGGGACACTGAAGCTTTCTTT.

The chain links TRBV5-8 to TRBJ2-2, with 7 bases that match TRBD2. Germline CDR1 reads SGHTS; CDR2 reads YDEGEE. The CDR3 runs to 14 residues. With V trimmed by 8 bases and J by 6 bases, 10 bases remained unmatched. In DNA form, the CDR3 reads TGTGCCAGACTCCAGCGGGGCAGGTCCGGGGAGCTGTTTTTT. Protein sequence: CARLQRGRSGELFF.

This sequence joins TRBV27 and TRBJ1-1, with 11 bases fitting TRBD1. CDR3 size: 14 residues. CDR1 MNHEY and CDR2 SMNVEV come from the germline V gene (reference sequence). Unmatched junction bases numbered 9, after V lost 4 bases and J lost 11 bases. CDR3 in amino acids: CASSSGQGAGGAFF. The CDR3 DNA sequence: TGTGCCAGCAGTTCAGGACAGGGGGCGGGAGGGGCTTTCTTT.

This clone was seen a handful of times. The V and J genes are TRBV18 and TRBJ2-7, with D possibly being TRBD1 (5 bases). This CDR3 region has 13 residues. Trimming took off 1 base at V and 2 bases at J, with 6 bases between the two ends. Germline lookup yields CDR1 KGHSH and CDR2 LQKENI. CDR3 bases: TGTGCCAGCTCACCACAGACAGCCTACGAGCAGTACGTC. This sequence encodes CASSPQTAYEQYV.

The V gene is TRBV5-3, the J gene TRBJ2-1; a possible D gene is TRBD2 (6 bases). TRBV5-3 is assigned to the ORF class and has an uncertain function. V shed 0 bases and J shed 1 base, with 11 bases lying between them. This CDR3 comprises 16 residues. CDR3 sequence: CARSLGLERSYNEQFF. The DNA for the CDR3 is TGTGCCAGAAGCTTGGGACTAGAGCGGTCCTACAATGAGCAGTTCTTC.

V gene TRBV19 combines with J gene TRBJ2-3; weak D call: TRBD1 (6 bases). Trimming pared 1 base from V and 3 bases from J, leaving 11 bases between. In germline, CDR1 is LNHDA, CDR2 SQIVND (reference sequence). The CDR3 contains 15 residues. DNA for the CDR3: TGTGCCAGTAGTATAGGGGGAACAGGGACAGATACGCAGTATTTT. Its translation is CASSIGGTGTDTQYF.